Listed below are T cell receptor beta chains from one sample, sequenced in a study of blood T cell repertoires in COVID-19. Sequencing was performed with immunoSEQ multiplex PCR; in TCRdb, only in-frame clones are kept and a portion is missing. This sample has 240,000 or so clones, with approximately 90% found just once. Source material: peripheral blood. These receptor sequences come from a woman between 40 and 50 years old who had recovered from COVID-19. CDR3s include the opening cysteine and the closing phenylalanine or tryptophan. The D gene is left open where the match is weak. Expanded clones are given a class, and other clones once, few, many or no size at all.

clone size,J gene,V gene,D gene,CDR3 DNA,CDR3 protein
-,TRBJ2-1,TRBV4-3,TRBD2,TGCGCCAGCAGCCCACGACCGGGACTAGCGGGAGGGCCGGCCAATGAGCAGTTCTTC,CASSPRPGLAGGPANEQFF
-,TRBJ1-3,TRBV4-2,-,TGTGCCAGCGGAACGGGGGGTCTTAGTGGAAACACCATATATTTT,CASGTGGLSGNTIYF
few,TRBJ2-5,TRBV11-3,-,TGTGCCAGCAGCTTCGGGGGCCAAGAGACCCAGTACTTC,CASSFGGQETQYF
-,TRBJ1-4,TRBV30,-,TGTGCCTGGACCGCGGGGAGGGGATATGAAAAACTGTTTTTT,CAWTAGRGYEKLFF
once,TRBJ1-2,TRBV6-2/TRBV6-3,TRBD1,TGTGCCAGCAGTTACCCGGACAGGGGGGCCTATGGCTACACCTTC,CASSYPDRGAYGYTF
-,TRBJ2-3,TRBV11-3,-,TGTGCCAGCGAGGGCACAGATACGCAGTATTTT,CASEGTDTQYF
-,TRBJ1-5,TRBV7-2,TRBD1,TGTGCCAGCAGCACCCAAGGGACAGGGGGTGGTCAGCCCCAGCATTTT,CASSTQGTGGGQPQHF
-,TRBJ2-7,TRBV3-1/TRBV3-2,TRBD2,TGTGCCAGCAGCTCCGGGGGGGAGCAGTACTTC,CASSSGGEQYF
-,TRBJ1-3,TRBV7-6,-,TGTGCCAGCAGCCTACCTGGAAACACCATATATTTT,CASSLPGNTIYF
-,TRBJ1-4,TRBV3-1/TRBV3-2,TRBD1,TGTGCCAGCAGCCAAAGGACAGGCGGCGGTGAAAAACTGTTTTTT,CASSQRTGGGEKLFF
-,TRBJ2-1,TRBV11-3,-,TGTGCCAGCAGCTTAGTTTCCGGGGGTCACAATGAGCAGTTCTTC,CASSLVSGGHNEQFF
once,TRBJ1-5,TRBV24-1,TRBD1,TGTGCCACCAGTGACAGCACAGGGGCCCGGGAGCCCCAGCATTTT,CATSDSTGAREPQHF
few,TRBJ1-2,TRBV6-5,TRBD1,TGTGCCAGCAGGGCCGGGACAGGGAGCGGCTACACCTTC,CASRAGTGSGYTF
-,TRBJ1-3,TRBV7-9,-,TGTGCCAGCAGCTTAGTGTCAGGGGCGCGAAACACCATATATTTT,CASSLVSGARNTIYF
-,TRBJ1-2,TRBV7-6,TRBD1,TGTGCCAGCAGCACCACAGGGGGCTCGAGTGGCTACACCTTC,CASSTTGGSSGYTF
-,TRBJ1-2,TRBV30,-,TGTGCCTGGAGTTCAACTCGCAGGGGTACAGGGACTAACTATGGCTACACCTTC,CAWSSTRRGTGTNYGYTF
-,TRBJ1-2,TRBV6-5,-,TGTGCCAGCAGACCTACCAGGGGCGGCTATGGCTACACCTTC,CASRPTRGGYGYTF
once,TRBJ2-3,TRBV4-1,TRBD2,TGCGCCAGCAGCCAACAGGCTAGCGGGTCAAGCACAGATACGCAGTATTTT,CASSQQASGSSTDTQYF
-,TRBJ1-2,TRBV5-5,-,TGTGCCAGCAGCCGACAGGCCTCCCATCTCTATGGCTACACCTTC,CASSRQASHLYGYTF
-,TRBJ1-5,TRBV29-1,TRBD1,TGCAGCGTTGGAGGGGGACAGGGAGATCAGCCCCAGCATTTT,CSVGGGQGDQPQHF
-,TRBJ2-2,TRBV25-1,TRBD1,TGTGCCAGCAAGGGACAGGGTATGGCCGGGGAGCTGTTTTTT,CASKGQGMAGELFF
-,TRBJ2-1,TRBV11-2,TRBD2,TGTGCCAGCAGCCTCTCCAGCGGGGGGCCCTTCAATGAGCAGTTCTTC,CASSLSSGGPFNEQFF
-,TRBJ2-1,TRBV2,-,TGTGCCAGCAGTGGGAGGTGGGAGCATCTCTACAATGAGCAGTTCTTC,CASSGRWEHLYNEQFF
once,TRBJ1-2,TRBV6-2/TRBV6-3,-,TGTGCCAGCAGTTTTGGACAAGCGTATGGCTACACCTTC,CASSFGQAYGYTF
-,TRBJ1-1,TRBV20-1,-,TGCAGTGCTACCGGGAGGACTGAAGCTTTCTTT,CSATGRTEAFF
-,TRBJ2-1,TRBV5-3,-,TGTGCCAGAAGCTTGGGAGGCCTTCCGGAGCAGTTCTTC,CARSLGGLPEQFF
-,TRBJ1-5,TRBV6-5,TRBD1,TGTGCCAGCAGTTGGACACAGGGGCCGAATCAGCCCCAGCATTTT,CASSWTQGPNQPQHF
-,TRBJ1-2,TRBV24-1,-,TGTGCCACCAGTGAGGGACGGCGGGGTGGCTACACCTTC,CATSEGRRGGYTF
-,TRBJ2-1,TRBV30,-,TGTGCCGCCCTCCCTAGTGGCCACAATGAGCAGTTCTTC,CAALPSGHNEQFF
once,TRBJ1-1,TRBV11-3,TRBD1,TGTGCCAGCAGCTCACGGGACAGCATTAACACTGAAGCTTTCTTT,CASSSRDSINTEAFF
-,TRBJ1-1,TRBV3-1/TRBV3-2,-,TGTGCCAGCAGCCAAGATCTTGCAGGGGTCGCTTTCTTT,CASSQDLAGVAFF
-,TRBJ2-2,TRBV9,-,TGTGCCAGCAGCCCGCTACAGGGGGGGACCGGGGAGCTGTTTTTT,CASSPLQGGTGELFF
-,TRBJ1-1,TRBV7-2,-,TGTGCCAGCAGCGCAGGGGTTAGAGGGAACACTGAAGCTTTCTTT,CASSAGVRGNTEAFF
-,TRBJ2-1,TRBV7-9,-,TGTGCCAGCAACTTAGGTGGCCAACACAATGAGCAGTTCTTC,CASNLGGQHNEQFF
-,TRBJ2-5,TRBV15,TRBD1,TGTGCCACCCATGGGGACAGGGGTGTTGGAGGAGAGACCCAGTACTTC,CATHGDRGVGGETQYF
-,TRBJ2-3,TRBV9,-,TGTGCCAGCAGCGGGAGTGGCACAGATACGCAGTATTTT,CASSGSGTDTQYF
-,TRBJ1-1,TRBV3-1/TRBV3-2,TRBD1,TGTGCCAGCAGCTATCAGACAGGGAGTATTGAAGCTTTCTTT,CASSYQTGSIEAFF
-,TRBJ2-1,TRBV12-5,TRBD2,TGTGCTAGTGGTCCCCCTGGGCTAGCGGCCTACAATGAGCAGTTCTTC,CASGPPGLAAYNEQFF
-,TRBJ2-7,TRBV7-9,TRBD2,TGTGCCAGCAGCCACATTAGCGGGGTCTCCTACGAGCAGTACTTC,CASSHISGVSYEQYF
-,TRBJ1-1,TRBV28,-,TGTGCCAGCAGTCTACAGGTTGAAGCTTTCTTT,CASSLQVEAFF
-,TRBJ1-1,TRBV11-3,-,TGTGCCAGCGGTGGGGCCACTGAAGCTTTCTTT,CASGGATEAFF
-,TRBJ1-1,TRBV10-2,-,TGCGCCAGCAGTGGCCAGTCGTCGGGCACTGAAGCTTTCTTT,CASSGQSSGTEAFF
-,TRBJ2-1,TRBV18,-,TGTGCCAGCTCAGCCCTAGCGGAGGGGGGGAATGAGCAGTTCTTC,CASSALAEGGNEQFF
-,TRBJ2-5,TRBV2,-,TGTGCCAGCCGCAGGGAAGAGACCCAGTACTTC,CASRREETQYF
-,TRBJ1-1,TRBV24-1,-,TGTGCCACCAGTGACTCGGGAGAGGGTTCTAACACTGAAGCTTTCTTT,CATSDSGEGSNTEAFF
once,TRBJ2-2,TRBV21-1,-,TGTGCCAGCAGCAGTCCAGGCAACACCGGGGAGCTGTTTTTT,CASSSPGNTGELFF
-,TRBJ1-1,TRBV15,-,TGTGCCACCAGCACCGGAGTCGGGACTGAAGCTTTCTTT,CATSTGVGTEAFF
-,TRBJ2-2,TRBV11-2,-,TGTGCCAGCAGCTTAGGGACTATTGAATCCGGGGAGCTGTTTTTT,CASSLGTIESGELFF
-,TRBJ2-4,TRBV30,TRBD1,TGTGCCTGGGCAGGGGGCGCGGGAAACATTCAGTACTTC,CAWAGGAGNIQYF
-,TRBJ1-1,TRBV18,TRBD1,TGTGCCAGCTCACCGCCGACAGGGGAGAACACTGAAGCTTTCTTT,CASSPPTGENTEAFF
once,TRBJ2-2,TRBV19,-,TGTGCCACCACTCTAGGGGTCCGGACCGGGGAGCTGTTTTTT,CATTLGVRTGELFF
-,TRBJ2-1,TRBV7-2,-,TGTGCCAGCAGCCTACGTAGCGGCGACTCTGAGCAGTTCTTC,CASSLRSGDSEQFF
-,TRBJ1-1,TRBV28,-,TGTGCCAGCTTAATGAACACTGAAGCTTTCTTT,CASLMNTEAFF
-,TRBJ2-3,TRBV7-9,TRBD1,TGTGCCAGCACCAAAAGGACAGGGGGCCCGAGCACAGATACGCAGTATTTT,CASTKRTGGPSTDTQYF
-,TRBJ1-2,TRBV13,TRBD1,TGTGCCAGCAGCTCCCAGGGGGGCTATGGCTACACCTTC,CASSSQGGYGYTF
-,TRBJ2-3,TRBV3-1/TRBV3-2,-,TGTGCCAGCAGCCCTGCCGGGAGCCCAGATACGCAGTATTTT,CASSPAGSPDTQYF
-,TRBJ2-7,TRBV6-2/TRBV6-3,-,TGTGCCAGCAGTTCCCTTTCGGGGAAACGCTACGAGCAGTACTTC,CASSSLSGKRYEQYF
few,TRBJ1-5,TRBV7-9,-,TGTGCCAGCAGCCCCGAGCAATACAGTAGCAATCAGCCCCAGCATTTT,CASSPEQYSSNQPQHF
-,TRBJ1-2,TRBV5-4,TRBD1,TGTGCCAGCAGGGGACAGGCCCTGGTTGGCTACACCTTC,CASRGQALVGYTF
-,TRBJ1-2,TRBV6-5,-,TGTGCCACCACCCCGGAAGGGGGATACTATGGCTACACCTTC,CATTPEGGYYGYTF